These 18 T cell receptor beta chains share one sample of origin, sequenced in a study of PD-L1 blockade in urothelial cancer. Sequenced by immunoSEQ multiplex PCR; TCRdb stores in-frame clones only, minus some. The sample includes tens of thousands of clones, almost 85% of them seen just once. Material: PBMCs, obtained around atezolizumab (anti-PD-L1) treatment. Receptor source: a man between 65 and 85 years old with urothelial cancer.

The chain employs TRBV28 and TRBJ2-5; 9 nucleotides agree with TRBD1. There are 13 residues in the CDR3. V was pared by 6 bases and J by 7 bases, with 6 bases of the junction left unmatched. Germline CDR1 and CDR2: MDHEN and SYDVKM. CDR3 sequence reads: CASSTGGAVTQYF. CDR3 DNA: TGTGCCAGCAGCACAGGGGGCGCCGTGACCCAGTACTTC.

The chain combines TRBV5-4 with TRBJ2-1; weak D call: TRBD2 (6 bases). The CDR3 loop spans 13 amino acids. Trimming took off 1 base at V and 10 bases at J, with 12 bases between the two ends. Germline CDR1 and CDR2: SGHNT and YYREEE (reference sequence). CDR3 sequence (DNA): TGTGCCAGCAGCTTGCTCGGAGGGCGCGAGCAGTTCTTC. Residues: CASSLLGGREQFF.

The chain couples TRBV28 to TRBJ2-1; D unclear. The V end was cut by 4 bases, the J end by 6 bases, with 22 bases between. The CDR3 has 17 amino acids. CDR1 and CDR2 from the germline V gene are MDHEN and SYDVKM. The CDR3: CASSSLNFGSASNEQFF. For the CDR3, the DNA is TGTGCCAGCAGTTCCCTCAACTTCGGGTCCGCCTCCAATGAGCAGTTCTTC.

This chain's CDR3 is CAISEKGNQPQHF. CDR3 DNA: TGTGCCATCAGTGAGAAGGGGAATCAGCCCCAGCATTTT. This sequence joins TRBV10-3 and TRBJ1-5, with D perhaps TRBD1 (5 bases). The V end lost 2 bases, the J end lost 4 bases, and 6 bases lay between the germline ends. There are 13 residues in the CDR3. In germline, CDR1 is ENHRY, CDR2 SYGVKD.

The chain recombines TRBV7-6 with TRBJ1-1; possibly TRBD1 for D (5 bases). V lost 0 bases and J lost 1, with 6 bases in between. This CDR3 is built from 14 residues. Germline CDR1 reads SGHVS; CDR2 reads FNYEAQ. The CDR3 is CASSLAQGNTEAFF. CDR3 DNA: TGTGCCAGCAGCTTAGCGCAGGGGAACACTGAAGCTTTCTTT.

CDR3: CASSAGQGNQETQYF. In DNA form, the CDR3 reads TGTGCCAGCAGCGCGGGACAGGGAAACCAAGAGACCCAGTACTTC. This chain connects TRBV11-2 to TRBJ2-5; 9 bases align to TRBD1. Germline-derived CDR1 and CDR2 are SGHAT and FQNNGV. The CDR3 covers 15 residues. V shed 5 bases, J shed 0 bases, and the junction held 4 bases outside the gene matches.

The chain links TRBV6-5 to TRBJ2-7, with 12 bases that match TRBD2. Germline V gives CDR1 MNHEY, CDR2 SVGAGI. This CDR3 has 15 amino acids. V shed 7 bases, J shed 1 base, and the junction held 5 bases outside the gene matches. The CDR3 spells CASIPSGGGSYEQYF. The CDR3 DNA reads as TGTGCCAGCATTCCTAGCGGGGGGGGTTCCTACGAGCAGTACTTC.

The chain employs TRBV30 and TRBJ1-4; D might be TRBD1 (6 bases). V was pared by 6 bases and J by 4 bases, with 18 bases between. This CDR3 comprises 15 residues. In germline, CDR1 is GTSNPN, CDR2 SVGIG (reference sequence). The CDR3 DNA follows: TGTGCCTGCAAGGGGGGGTCGGGTTTTAATGAAAAACTGTTTTTT. As protein: CACKGGSGFNEKLFF.

This clone was counted a single time. The V gene is TRBV5-1, the J gene TRBJ2-6; the D is unclear. CDR1 and CDR2 (germline): SGHRS, YFSETQ. V was clipped by 0 bases and J by 0 bases, with 7 bases between them. The CDR3 totals 16 residues. The CDR3 nucleotides are TGCGCCAGCAGCTTGGGCGAGAGCTCTGGGGCCAACGTCCTGACTTTC. Translated: CASSLGESSGANVLTF.

This rearrangement joins TRBV5-6 to TRBJ1-1; D unclear. V was pared by 4 bases and J by 0 bases, with 7 bases between. This CDR3 is 13 amino acids long. Germline lookup yields CDR1 SGHDT and CDR2 YYEEEE. The CDR3 DNA reads as TGTGCCAGCAGCCTAACCGTGAACACTGAAGCTTTCTTT. Translating it yields CASSLTVNTEAFF. The entire variable domain, with the rest obtained from reference TRBV5-6 and TRBJ1-1, is as follows: DAGVTQSPTHLIKTRGQQVTLRCSPKSGHDTVSWYQQALGQGPQFIFQYYEEEERQRGNFPDRFSGHQFPNYSSELNVNALLLGDSALYLCASSLTVNTEAFFGQGTRLTVV.

The rearrangement links TRBV5-5 to TRBJ1-3; a weak D match, TRBD1 (6 bases). This CDR3 has 14 amino acids. CDR1 and CDR2 from the germline V gene are SGHKS and YYEKEE (reference sequence). The V gene lost 3 bases and the J gene lost 2 bases, with 9 bases spanning the gap. CDR3 sequence reads: CASSSTGTGNTIYF. CDR3 nucleotides: TGTGCCAGCAGCTCTACAGGGACTGGAAACACCATATATTTT.

This chain uses TRBV11-3 with TRBJ1-6; D remains unclear. With 2 bases removed from V and 7 bases from J, the gap between germline ends came to 6 bases. Germline assignment: CDR1 SGHNT and CDR2 YENEEA. The length of the CDR3 is 13 residues. The CDR3 spells CASSLMRNSPLHF. The DNA of the CDR3 is TGTGCCAGCAGCTTAATGAGGAATTCACCCCTCCACTTT.

J is TRBJ2-1 and V is TRBV29-1; D unresolved. V was clipped by 1 base and J by 4 bases, with 11 bases between them. Germline V CDR1 and CDR2: SQVTM, ANQGSEA. This CDR3 comprises 14 residues. The CDR3 bases are TGCAGCGTTGAAGCTGCCGCCGGGTACAATGAGCAGTTCTTC. Translating gives CSVEAAAGYNEQFF.

V is TRBV7-8 and J is TRBJ1-5; TRBD1 might be the D (6 bases). Trimming stripped 4 bases from V and 4 bases from J, with 8 bases between. Germline lookup yields CDR1 SGHVS and CDR2 FQNEAQ. The CDR3 runs 13 residues. The CDR3 spells CASSSTGNQPQHF. The CDR3 DNA reads TGTGCCAGCAGCTCAACAGGGAATCAGCCCCAGCATTTT.

The J gene is TRBJ1-1, the V gene TRBV30; 7 bases agree with TRBD1. This CDR3 is built from 12 residues. V lost 4 bases to trimming and J lost 3 bases; unmatched junction nucleotides: 2. CDR1 GTSNPN and CDR2 SVGIG come from the germline V gene (reference sequence). Written as DNA, the CDR3 is TGTGCCTGGACCAGGGGGGACACTGAAGCTTTCTTT. Protein product: CAWTRGDTEAFF.

The rearrangement links TRBV19 to TRBJ2-1; the match to TRBD2 covers 10 bases. The CDR3 sequence is 15 residues long. V trimming: 8 bases; J trimming: 8 bases; junction bases outside the gene matches: 12. In germline, CDR1 is LNHDA, CDR2 SQIVND (reference sequence). The CDR3 is CASGKREGRFDEQFF. CDR3 DNA: TGTGCCAGTGGAAAGCGGGAGGGCCGGTTTGATGAGCAGTTCTTC.

The chain employs TRBV19 and TRBJ1-5, with 12 bases lining up with TRBD1. V dropped 5 bases and J dropped 6; count of bases not matched to a gene: 8. This CDR3 is 16 amino acids long. From germline, CDR1 is LNHDA and CDR2 SQIVND (reference sequence). CDR3 bases: TGTGCCAGTAGTCCCTTTGGGACAGGGGGCGTTCAGCCCCAGCATTTT. This sequence encodes CASSPFGTGGVQPQHF.

The chain links TRBV29-1 to TRBJ1-4, with 8 bases identical to TRBD1. The CDR3 length is 13 residues. Trimming took 6 bases from V and 7 from J; bases not matched to a gene: 7. CDR1 is SQVTM and CDR2 is ANQGSEA in the germline V gene. The CDR3 sequence is CSVDPTGAEKLFF. The DNA of the CDR3 is TGCAGCGTCGACCCGACAGGGGCTGAAAAACTGTTTTTT.